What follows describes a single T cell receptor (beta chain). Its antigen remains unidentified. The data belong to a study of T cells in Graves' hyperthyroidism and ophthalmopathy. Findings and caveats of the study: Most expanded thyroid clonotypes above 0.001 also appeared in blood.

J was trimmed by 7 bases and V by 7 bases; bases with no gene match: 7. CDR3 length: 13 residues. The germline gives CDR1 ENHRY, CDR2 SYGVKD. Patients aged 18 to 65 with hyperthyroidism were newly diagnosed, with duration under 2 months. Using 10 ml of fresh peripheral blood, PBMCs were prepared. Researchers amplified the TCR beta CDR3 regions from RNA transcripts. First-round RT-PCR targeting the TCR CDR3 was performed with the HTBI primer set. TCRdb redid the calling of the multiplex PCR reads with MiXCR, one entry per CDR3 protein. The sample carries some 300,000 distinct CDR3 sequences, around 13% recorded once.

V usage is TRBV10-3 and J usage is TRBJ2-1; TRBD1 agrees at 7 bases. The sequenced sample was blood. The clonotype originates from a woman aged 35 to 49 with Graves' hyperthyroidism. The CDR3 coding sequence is TGTGCCATCAATATTAGACAGGGTAATGAGCAGTTCTTC. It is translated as CAINIRQGNEQFF.